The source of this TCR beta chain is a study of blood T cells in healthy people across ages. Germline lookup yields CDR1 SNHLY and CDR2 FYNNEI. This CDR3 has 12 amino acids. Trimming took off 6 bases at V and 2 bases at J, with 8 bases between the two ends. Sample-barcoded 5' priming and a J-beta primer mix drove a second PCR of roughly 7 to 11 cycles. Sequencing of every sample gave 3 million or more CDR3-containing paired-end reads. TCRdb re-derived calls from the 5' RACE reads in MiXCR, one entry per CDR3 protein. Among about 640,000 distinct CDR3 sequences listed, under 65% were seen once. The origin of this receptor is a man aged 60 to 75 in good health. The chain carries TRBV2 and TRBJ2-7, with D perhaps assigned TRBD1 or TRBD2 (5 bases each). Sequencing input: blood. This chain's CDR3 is CASRGDPYEQYF. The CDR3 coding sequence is TGTGCCAGCAGGGGGGACCCCTACGAGCAGTACTTC.